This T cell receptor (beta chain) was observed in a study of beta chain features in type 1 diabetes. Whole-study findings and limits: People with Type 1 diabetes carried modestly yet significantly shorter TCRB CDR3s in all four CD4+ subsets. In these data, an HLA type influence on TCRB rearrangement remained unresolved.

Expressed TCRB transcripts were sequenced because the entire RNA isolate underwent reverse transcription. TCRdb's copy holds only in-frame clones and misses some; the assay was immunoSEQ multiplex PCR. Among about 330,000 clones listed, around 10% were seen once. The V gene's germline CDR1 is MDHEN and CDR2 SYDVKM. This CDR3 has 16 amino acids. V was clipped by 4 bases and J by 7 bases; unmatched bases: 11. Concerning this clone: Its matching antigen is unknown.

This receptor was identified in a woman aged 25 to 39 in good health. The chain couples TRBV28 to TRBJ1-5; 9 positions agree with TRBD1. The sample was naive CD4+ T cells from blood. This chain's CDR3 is CASSSGGQGTEQPQHF. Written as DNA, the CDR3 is TGTGCCAGCAGTTCTGGGGGACAGGGTACCGAGCAGCCCCAGCATTTT. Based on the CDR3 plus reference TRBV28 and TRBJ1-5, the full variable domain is DVKVTQSSRYLVKRTGEKVFLECVQDMDHENMFWYRQDPGLGLRLIYFSYDVKMKEKGDIPEGYSVSREKKERFSLILESASTNQTSMYLCASSSGGQGTEQPQHFGDGTRLSIL.